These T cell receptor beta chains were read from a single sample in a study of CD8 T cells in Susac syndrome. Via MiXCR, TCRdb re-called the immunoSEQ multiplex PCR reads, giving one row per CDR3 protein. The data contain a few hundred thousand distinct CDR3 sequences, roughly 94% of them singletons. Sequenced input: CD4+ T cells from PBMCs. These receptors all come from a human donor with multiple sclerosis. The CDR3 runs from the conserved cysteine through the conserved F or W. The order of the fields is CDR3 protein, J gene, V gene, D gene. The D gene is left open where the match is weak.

CDR3 protein: CSVAGGSANTIYF; J gene: TRBJ1-3; V gene: TRBV29-1; D gene: NA
CDR3 protein: CATRLTGSHEQYF; J gene: TRBJ2-7; V gene: TRBV15; D gene: NA
CDR3 protein: CASSPGAGGRDNEQFF; J gene: TRBJ2-1; V gene: TRBV5-1; D gene: TRBD1
CDR3 protein: CASSPPGIRVQFF; J gene: TRBJ2-1; V gene: TRBV12-3/TRBV12-4; D gene: NA
CDR3 protein: CASSQDRDRGIRTDTQYF; J gene: TRBJ2-3; V gene: TRBV3-1; D gene: TRBD1
CDR3 protein: CASNRGDSPLHF; J gene: TRBJ1-6; V gene: TRBV9; D gene: TRBD1
CDR3 protein: CASSPDSVGDTQYF; J gene: TRBJ2-3; V gene: TRBV4-2; D gene: NA
CDR3 protein: CASSPGWGRTQYF; J gene: TRBJ2-5; V gene: TRBV27; D gene: NA
CDR3 protein: CASSQEGRGTETQYF; J gene: TRBJ2-5; V gene: TRBV4-1; D gene: NA
CDR3 protein: CSVEWGLRSNTEAFF; J gene: TRBJ1-1; V gene: TRBV29-1; D gene: NA
CDR3 protein: CATDRGGRRNEQFF; J gene: TRBJ2-1; V gene: TRBV5-8; D gene: TRBD2
CDR3 protein: CASSVQQGRGIGYTF; J gene: TRBJ1-2; V gene: TRBV5-6; D gene: NA
CDR3 protein: CSGNRGLGTEAFF; J gene: TRBJ1-1; V gene: TRBV29-1; D gene: TRBD1
CDR3 protein: CASSPRRENSPLHF; J gene: TRBJ1-6; V gene: TRBV18; D gene: NA
CDR3 protein: CASGTAPNTEAFF; J gene: TRBJ1-1; V gene: TRBV27; D gene: TRBD1
CDR3 protein: CSARATGGYGYTF; J gene: TRBJ1-2; V gene: TRBV20-1; D gene: TRBD1
CDR3 protein: CASSPREETQYF; J gene: TRBJ2-5; V gene: TRBV18; D gene: NA
CDR3 protein: CASSPGTEESYGYTF; J gene: TRBJ1-2; V gene: TRBV3-1; D gene: NA
CDR3 protein: CSVAGGTDTQYF; J gene: TRBJ2-3; V gene: TRBV29-1; D gene: NA
CDR3 protein: CSASPGGNIQYF; J gene: TRBJ2-4; V gene: TRBV20-1; D gene: TRBD2
CDR3 protein: CASSSGRGAPRETQYF; J gene: TRBJ2-5; V gene: TRBV7-8; D gene: TRBD2
CDR3 protein: CATSRDRNQNQPQHF; J gene: TRBJ1-5; V gene: TRBV15; D gene: NA
CDR3 protein: CASSLVRGGTGELFF; J gene: TRBJ2-2; V gene: TRBV7-2; D gene: NA
CDR3 protein: CSARQEVAEAFF; J gene: TRBJ1-1; V gene: TRBV29-1; D gene: NA
CDR3 protein: CASSPRLTTNEKLFF; J gene: TRBJ1-4; V gene: TRBV18; D gene: NA
CDR3 protein: CASSQDGASGSTDTQYF; J gene: TRBJ2-3; V gene: TRBV4-2; D gene: TRBD2
CDR3 protein: CAWSVPSYEQFF; J gene: TRBJ2-1; V gene: TRBV30; D gene: NA
CDR3 protein: CASSLSGAGNQPQHF; J gene: TRBJ1-5; V gene: TRBV14; D gene: NA
CDR3 protein: CASSPGEMGAGANVLTF; J gene: TRBJ2-6; V gene: TRBV9; D gene: NA
CDR3 protein: CASSTIEGNLRNEQFF; J gene: TRBJ2-1; V gene: TRBV27; D gene: NA
CDR3 protein: CAWRTGIEQYF; J gene: TRBJ2-7; V gene: TRBV30; D gene: TRBD1
CDR3 protein: CASKDSYEQYF; J gene: TRBJ2-7; V gene: TRBV6-1; D gene: NA
CDR3 protein: CASSQGKEHTQYF; J gene: TRBJ2-3; V gene: TRBV3-1; D gene: NA
CDR3 protein: CSVGISGGAYGYTF; J gene: TRBJ1-2; V gene: TRBV29-1; D gene: NA
CDR3 protein: CSARSPGGRDTQYF; J gene: TRBJ2-3; V gene: TRBV20-1; D gene: NA
CDR3 protein: CASTSGQANTEAFF; J gene: TRBJ1-1; V gene: TRBV27; D gene: TRBD1
CDR3 protein: CASSEYGTDYGYTF; J gene: TRBJ1-2; V gene: TRBV25-1; D gene: NA
CDR3 protein: CASHRTNVLTF; J gene: TRBJ2-6; V gene: TRBV30; D gene: NA
CDR3 protein: CASSQDSGGRELFF; J gene: TRBJ2-2; V gene: TRBV3-1; D gene: NA
CDR3 protein: CASSPLGSTDTQYF; J gene: TRBJ2-3; V gene: TRBV18; D gene: NA
CDR3 protein: CASSLGALNTEAFF; J gene: TRBJ1-1; V gene: TRBV3-1; D gene: NA
CDR3 protein: CAWTEFSTDTQYF; J gene: TRBJ2-3; V gene: TRBV30; D gene: NA
CDR3 protein: CASSQSGTERGETQYF; J gene: TRBJ2-5; V gene: TRBV3-1; D gene: NA
CDR3 protein: CSARLRQGRGEQYF; J gene: TRBJ2-7; V gene: TRBV20-1; D gene: TRBD1
CDR3 protein: CSVREGLVTDTQYF; J gene: TRBJ2-3; V gene: TRBV29-1; D gene: TRBD2
CDR3 protein: CAIGYSKDGYTF; J gene: TRBJ1-2; V gene: TRBV10-3; D gene: NA
CDR3 protein: CSARLSNSDVPLDGYTF; J gene: TRBJ1-2; V gene: TRBV20-1; D gene: NA
CDR3 protein: CASSRTGSPYEQYF; J gene: TRBJ2-7; V gene: TRBV6-2/TRBV6-3; D gene: NA
CDR3 protein: CASSKNRALSEQFF; J gene: TRBJ2-1; V gene: TRBV5-1; D gene: NA
CDR3 protein: CASASGGADTQYF; J gene: TRBJ2-3; V gene: TRBV5-1; D gene: NA
CDR3 protein: CASSTQLQSDEQFF; J gene: TRBJ2-1; V gene: TRBV9; D gene: NA
CDR3 protein: CASSPSVGTEAFF; J gene: TRBJ1-1; V gene: TRBV9; D gene: NA
CDR3 protein: CAWSVPAVAQHF; J gene: TRBJ1-5; V gene: TRBV30; D gene: NA
CDR3 protein: CAWKTNRATGELFF; J gene: TRBJ2-2; V gene: TRBV30; D gene: NA
CDR3 protein: CASSQRPHSGANVLTF; J gene: TRBJ2-6; V gene: TRBV3-1; D gene: NA
CDR3 protein: CASSVGVGRANVLTF; J gene: TRBJ2-6; V gene: TRBV9; D gene: NA
CDR3 protein: CSANGLLQETQYF; J gene: TRBJ2-5; V gene: TRBV20-1; D gene: NA